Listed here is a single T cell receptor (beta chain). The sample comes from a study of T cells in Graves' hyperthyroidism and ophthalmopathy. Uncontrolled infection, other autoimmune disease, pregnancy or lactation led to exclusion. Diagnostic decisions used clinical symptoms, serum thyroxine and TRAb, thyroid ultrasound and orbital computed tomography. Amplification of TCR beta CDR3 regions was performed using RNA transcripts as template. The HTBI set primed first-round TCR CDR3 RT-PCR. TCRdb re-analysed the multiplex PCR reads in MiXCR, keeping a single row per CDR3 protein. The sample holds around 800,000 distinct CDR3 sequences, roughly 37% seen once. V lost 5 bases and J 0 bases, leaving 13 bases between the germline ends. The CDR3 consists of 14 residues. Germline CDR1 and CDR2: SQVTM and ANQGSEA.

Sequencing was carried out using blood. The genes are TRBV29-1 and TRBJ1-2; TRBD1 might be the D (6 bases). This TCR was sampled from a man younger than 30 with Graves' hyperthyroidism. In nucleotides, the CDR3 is TGCAGCGTTTTAGGGACAAATTCTAACTATGGCTACACCTTC. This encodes CSVLGTNSNYGYTF.